One and the same sample provided the 23 T cell receptor beta chains below, sequenced in a study of breast tumors, draining lymph nodes, adjacent tissues (TCRdb year 2016). The lymph node samples were taken from the axillary draining lymph nodes of breast cancer patients. Library preparation used multiplex PCR. Instrument used: Illumina HiSeq 2000. TCRdb reran the public reads through fastp at Q25 and MiXCR, keeping productive beta chains. Every entry covers one CDR3 protein and lists the most common genes and DNA from its rows. The sample table records approximately 300,000 distinct CDR3 sequences; under 35% of these occur just once. Jointly, the top ten make up roughly 1.1% of the sample. Sequencing was carried out using axillary lymph node tissue. Receptor source: a female donor with breast cancer. Some clones in this sample may be carry-over from other donors' samples.

Concerning this clonotype itself: The junction departs from the called germline gene at one end, perhaps through a read error. V is TRBV7-3 and J is TRBJ2-1; perhaps TRBD2 as D (5 bases). The CDR3 totals 16 residues. Germline V CDR1 and CDR2: SGHTA, FQGTGA. The CDR3 bases are TGTGCCAGCAGCTTCATCGGGGAGACCGCCTACAATGGGCAGTTCTTC. This encodes CASSFIGETAYNGQFF.

This clonotype was observed many times. This chain links TRBV20-1 with TRBJ2-3; 9 bases align to TRBD2. CDR1 is DFQATT, CDR2 SNEGSKA, per germline (reference sequence). V shed 4 bases, J shed 4 bases, and the junction held 6 bases outside the gene matches. This CDR3 region has 14 residues. CDR3 residues: CSATRGRGADTQYF. The CDR3 nucleotides read TGCAGTGCTACTCGCGGGAGGGGGGCAGATACGCAGTATTTT.

This clonotype has at least ten counts. The chain employs TRBV7-9 and TRBJ2-7; 12 bases fit TRBD2. V dropped 5 bases and J dropped 5; count of bases not matched to a gene: 7. Per germline, CDR1 SEHNR and CDR2 FQNEAQ (reference sequence). This CDR3 spans 15 amino acids. As DNA, the CDR3 is TGTGCCAGCAGCAGCCGACTAGCGGGAGAGCACGAGCAGTACTTC. Protein product: CASSSRLAGEHEQYF.

This clonotype was detected many times. CDR3 protein: CASSLQGASPLHF. The DNA of the CDR3 is TGTGCCAGCAGTTTACAGGGGGCTTCACCCCTCCACTTT. V gene TRBV28 combines with J gene TRBJ1-6; 8 bases map to TRBD1. Unmatched junction bases numbered 0, after V lost 2 bases and J lost 9 bases. This CDR3 contains 13 residues. Germline V gene lookup returns CDR1 MDHEN and CDR2 SYDVKM.

This chain's CDR3 is CSAKDQRSSGNTIYF. CDR3 bases: TGCAGTGCTAAGGATCAGAGGAGCTCTGGAAACACCATATATTTT. This sequence joins TRBV20-1 and TRBJ1-3; D gene uncertain. The CDR3 totals 15 residues. Deletions cut 4 bases from V and 0 bases from J, with 13 bases between. Looked up from germline, CDR1 is DFQATT and CDR2 is SNEGSKA (reference sequence).

This clonotype was counted many times. The chain combines TRBV2 with TRBJ1-4; 7 bases line up with TRBD1. With V trimmed by 10 bases and J by 8 bases, 10 bases remained unmatched. The CDR3 runs 13 residues. Germline V gene sequence: CDR1 SNHLY, CDR2 FYNNEI. In DNA, the CDR3 is TGTGCCACCCAAACAGGGGTTGGGGAAAAACTGTTTTTT. Translated, it gives CATQTGVGEKLFF. The complete variable domain, with remaining parts taken from reference TRBV2 and TRBJ1-4, reads EPEVTQTPSHQVTQMGQEVILRCVPISNHLYFYWYRQILGQKVEFLVSFYNNEISEKSEIFDDQFSVERPDGSNFTLKIRSTKLEDSAMYFCATQTGVGEKLFFGSGTQLSVL.

V and J are TRBV7-9 and TRBJ2-5, with 9 bases that match TRBD1. The V gene's germline CDR1 is SEHNR and CDR2 FQNEAQ (reference sequence). After removal of 6 bases from V and 1 base from J, the junction contained 3 bases not matched to a gene. This CDR3 is built from 14 residues. The CDR3, as DNA: TGTGCCAGCAGTTGGGACAGGGCCCAAGAGACCCAGTACTTC. Residues: CASSWDRAQETQYF. The whole variable domain, remainder taken from reference TRBV7-9 and TRBJ2-5, is DTGVSQNPRHKITKRGQNVTFRCDPISEHNRLYWYRQTLGQGPEFLTYFQNEAQLEKSRLLSDRFSAERPKGSFSTLEIQRTEQGDSAMYLCASSWDRAQETQYFGPGTRLLVL.

With respect to this clonotype: Likely a read error: the CDR3 ends without its conserved phenylalanine or tryptophan. The chain employs TRBV25-1 and TRBJ1-2; TRBD1 aligns across 10 bases. This CDR3 contains 16 residues. Germline-derived CDR1 and CDR2 are MGHDK and SYGVNS. The CDR3 loop is CASSQGQGKGNYGYTY. DNA of the CDR3: TGCGCCAGCAGTCAGGGACAGGGGAAAGGGAACTATGGCTACACCTAC.

This chain joins TRBV7-9 and TRBJ1-2, with 8 bases lining up with TRBD1. V dropped 11 bases and J dropped 8; count of bases not matched to a gene: 7. The CDR3 contains 11 residues. Looked up from germline, CDR1 is SEHNR and CDR2 is FQNEAQ (reference sequence). The CDR3 nucleotides read TGTGCCGTAAACCGGGACAGGGGCTACACCTTC. Translation gives CAVNRDRGYTF.

This clonotype was found many times. The chain uses TRBV5-6 and TRBJ1-4, with D perhaps matching TRBD1 (5 bases). V was clipped by 3 bases and J by 5 bases, with 17 bases between them. This CDR3 is 16 amino acids long. Germline CDR1 reads SGHDT; CDR2 reads YYEEEE. This CDR3 is CASSWGTRGQNEKLFF. The CDR3 DNA is TGTGCCAGCAGCTGGGGGACGAGGGGTCAAAATGAAAAACTGTTTTTT.

This clonotype was seen at least ten times. The chain employs TRBV20-1 and TRBJ1-4; D is ambiguous. Germline V lookup: CDR1 DFQATT, CDR2 SNEGSKA (reference sequence). Trimming shortened V by 3 bases and J by 2 bases, and 7 bases separated the two germline ends. CDR3 size: 13 residues. DNA for the CDR3: TGCAGTGCTAGTCCTGATACTAATGAAAAACTGTTTTTT. This translates into CSASPDTNEKLFF.

In its sample, this clonotype was seen many times. The chain employs TRBV7-3 and TRBJ2-7; 8 bases agree with TRBD2. Germline trimming cut 5 bases from V and 5 bases from J; bases unmatched to any gene: 8. Germline lookup yields CDR1 SGHTA and CDR2 FQGTGA. The CDR3 covers 14 residues. The CDR3 loop reads CASSPSGSPHEQYF. The CDR3 DNA sequence: TGTGCCAGCAGCCCCAGCGGGAGTCCCCACGAGCAGTACTTC. Supplemented by reference TRBV7-3 and TRBJ2-7, the full variable domain reads GAGVSQTPSNKVTEKGKYVELRCDPISGHTALYWYRQSLGQGPEFLIYFQGTGAADDSGLPNDRFFAVRPEGSVSTLKIQRTERGDSAVYLCASSPSGSPHEQYFGPGTRLTVT.

Comments on this clonotype: The CDR3 ends on some other residue instead of the conserved phenylalanine or tryptophan, so this is likely a read error. J is TRBJ2-7 and V is TRBV5-5; no definite D call. Germline V gene sequence: CDR1 SGHKS, CDR2 YYEKEE (reference sequence). The CDR3 length is 15 residues. V was trimmed by 4 bases and J by 1 base, leaving 15 bases between them. The CDR3 DNA is TGTGCCAGCAGCCTTGGGCCAGTAGCTTCCTACGAGCAGTACCTC. Protein sequence: CASSLGPVASYEQYL.

In its sample, this clonotype was seen many times. The J gene is TRBJ2-1, the V gene TRBV7-8; 7 nucleotides agree with TRBD2. The V gene's germline CDR1 is SGHVS and CDR2 FQNEAQ. The V gene end was trimmed by 5 bases and the J gene end by 11 bases; junction bases not matched to a gene: 12. CDR3 size: 14 residues. In DNA form, the CDR3 reads TGTGCCAGCAGCCACACAGAGACTAGCCAGCAGCAGTTCTTC. Protein product: CASSHTETSQQQFF. Variable domain in full (rest from reference TRBV7-8 and TRBJ2-1): GAGVSQSPRYKVAKRGQDVALRCDPISGHVSLFWYQQALGQGPEFLTYFQNEAQLDKSGLPSDRFFAERPEGSVSTLKIQRTQQEDSAVYLCASSHTETSQQQFFGPGTRLTVL.

There are a few counts of this clonotype. The rearrangement joins TRBV9 to TRBJ2-1; 11 bases align to TRBD2. Unmatched junction bases numbered 10, after V lost 7 bases and J lost 7 bases. CDR3 length equals 15 residues. Germline V lookup: CDR1 SGDLS, CDR2 YYNGEE. CDR3 coding DNA: TGTGCCAGCTCACCCATCGTAGCGGGGGGGAATGAGCAGTTCTTC. It yields the protein CASSPIVAGGNEQFF.

This clonotype was counted ten times or more. This chain links TRBV9 with TRBJ2-2; D is uncertain. Germline CDR1 reads SGDLS; CDR2 reads YYNGEE. The germline V and J ends were trimmed by 1 base and 5 bases, with 3 bases remaining between them. The CDR3 contains 12 residues. CDR3 in DNA: TGTGCCAGCAGCGTATTAACCGGGGAGCTGTTTTTT. This encodes CASSVLTGELFF.

This clonotype was detected many times. This chain links TRBV12-3 or TRBV12-4 with TRBJ1-4; D is possibly TRBD1 (5 bases). The CDR3 has 14 amino acids. Trimming removed 3 bases at V and 5 bases at J, with 10 bases between. In DNA form, the CDR3 reads TGTGCCAGCAGTTTGTCGGGGGTGAATGAAAAACTGTTTTTT. It codes for CASSLSGVNEKLFF.

At least ten counts were recorded for this clonotype. This rearrangement joins TRBV9 to TRBJ1-2; D not resolved. The CDR3 contains 16 residues. CDR1 SGDLS and CDR2 YYNGEE come from the germline V gene. Trimming pared 1 base from V and 1 base from J, leaving 14 bases between. DNA for the CDR3: TGTGCCAGCAGCGTATCGGTGGCAGAAAATAACTATGGCTACACCTTC. Protein product: CASSVSVAENNYGYTF.

In its sample, this clonotype was seen many times. This chain connects TRBV19 to TRBJ2-7, with a possible D match to TRBD1 (6 bases). This CDR3 is built from 15 residues. Trimming pared 6 bases from V and 1 base from J, leaving 16 bases between. The germline gives CDR1 LNHDA, CDR2 SQIVND (reference sequence). The CDR3 sequence is CASRQGLGSSYEQYF. For the CDR3, the DNA is TGTGCCAGTAGACAGGGATTGGGATCATCCTACGAGCAGTACTTC.

CDR3 loop: CAISGAENQPQHF. CDR3 in DNA: TGTGCCATCAGTGGGGCAGAAAATCAGCCCCAGCATTTT. The chain joins TRBV10-3 to TRBJ1-5; D remains unclear. The CDR3 is 13 residues long. From germline, CDR1 is ENHRY and CDR2 SYGVKD. The germline V and J ends were trimmed by 4 bases and 4 bases, with 8 bases remaining between them.

In its sample, this clonotype was seen once. The rearrangement uses TRBV10-2 and TRBJ1-5, with 9 nucleotides matching TRBD1. Losses at the gene ends were 6 bases for V and 4 bases for J; bases not matched to a gene: 13. Per germline, CDR1 WSHSY and CDR2 SAAADI. The CDR3 spans 17 residues. The CDR3 protein is CASRGTGWPSSNQPQHF. CDR3 sequence (DNA): TGCGCCAGCAGGGGGACAGGGTGGCCGTCCTCTAATCAGCCCCAGCATTTT.

This clonotype appeared many times. The chain combines TRBV7-9 with TRBJ2-7; no firm D call. The germline V and J ends were trimmed by 5 bases and 5 bases, with 7 bases remaining between them. There are 11 residues in the CDR3. Germline V lookup: CDR1 SEHNR, CDR2 FQNEAQ (reference sequence). This chain's CDR3 is CASSKTHEQYF. CDR3 coding DNA: TGTGCCAGCAGCAAAACGCACGAGCAGTACTTC.

In regard to this clonotype: A read error may be the cause here, since a much bigger clone is one base away. CDR3 loop: CASSFSRSNEQFF. The CDR3 nucleotides are TGTGCCAGCAGCTTCAGCCGTTCCAATGAGCAGTTCTTC. The chain employs TRBV5-6 and TRBJ2-1; D gene unclear. Germline-derived CDR1 and CDR2 are SGHDT and YYEEEE. V lost 2 bases to trimming and J lost 6 bases, with 9 bases between them. This CDR3 comprises 13 residues.